Shown below are 17 T cell receptor beta chains from a single sample sequenced in a study of T cell responses to AZD1222 COVID-19 vaccine. This table comes from immunoSEQ multiplex PCR, and its TCRdb copy is limited to in-frame clones, with some not included. The data contain 95,000 to 100,000 clones, approximately 91% of them singletons. The sample consisted of peripheral blood, taken 28 days after the second AZD1222 dose. The source is an adult who received the AZD1222 COVID-19 vaccine.

The J gene is TRBJ1-5, the V gene TRBV19; 8 bases line up with TRBD1. Germline CDR1 reads LNHDA; CDR2 reads SQIVND (reference sequence). The CDR3 extends over 15 amino acids. J gave up 1 base and V 4 bases, and 3 bases lay outside the gene matches. The CDR3: CASSRTGRSNQPQHF. In nucleotides, the CDR3 is TGTGCCAGTAGTAGGACAGGGCGGAGCAATCAGCCCCAGCATTTT.

CDR3 nucleotide sequence: TGTGCCTCCACCGGGACAGGGGGACTAGCGGGAGACAATGAGCAGTTCTTC. Protein product: CASTGTGGLAGDNEQFF. V gene TRBV10-3 combines with J gene TRBJ2-1, with 14 positions matching TRBD2. This CDR3 region has 17 residues. Germline V gives CDR1 ENHRY, CDR2 SYGVKD. Trimming at V came to 11 bases and at J to 5 bases, leaving 14 bases not matched to a gene.

The rearrangement uses TRBV7-8 and TRBJ1-5; a weak D match, TRBD1 (6 bases). Trimming removed 1 base at V and 2 bases at J, with 12 bases between. The CDR3 is 16 amino acids. Germline values: CDR1 SGHVS, CDR2 FQNEAQ. CDR3 sequence (DNA): TGTGCCAGCAGCTTAGATACAGGGACTCGCAATCAGCCCCAGCATTTT. Encoded protein: CASSLDTGTRNQPQHF.

This chain links TRBV11-3 with TRBJ2-2; 10 bases are a match to TRBD1. The CDR3 is 15 amino acids. V trimming: 5 bases; J trimming: 4 bases; junction bases outside the gene matches: 4. The germline gives CDR1 SGHNT, CDR2 YENEEA. This CDR3 is CASSRRTGGTGELFF. Here the CDR3 DNA reads TGTGCCAGCAGCCGAAGGACAGGGGGCACCGGGGAGCTGTTTTTT.

V is TRBV6-1 and J is TRBJ2-7; D ambiguous. The V end lost 3 bases, the J end lost 3 bases, and 15 bases lay between the germline ends. Germline lookup yields CDR1 MNHNS and CDR2 SASEGT. The CDR3 length is 15 residues. CDR3 sequence: CASSEGTALGYEQYF. CDR3 coding DNA: TGTGCCAGCAGTGAGGGTACCGCACTGGGCTACGAGCAGTACTTC.

This chain connects TRBV28 to TRBJ2-7, with no clear D. Per germline, CDR1 MDHEN and CDR2 SYDVKM. Trimming took 6 bases from V and 4 from J, leaving 10 bases between them. This CDR3 is 12 amino acids long. The DNA of the CDR3 is TGTGCCAGCAGGTCGGCGCTTTACGAGCAGTACTTC. Translated, it gives CASRSALYEQYF.

V is TRBV18 and J is TRBJ2-1, with 9 bases aligning to TRBD2. J was trimmed by 5 bases and V by 0 bases; bases with no gene match: 14. Germline CDR1 KGHSH, CDR2 LQKENI. This CDR3 is built from 19 residues. In DNA form, the CDR3 reads TGTGCCAGCTCACCACCCCCCCACACCGGGACTAGCACCCACAATGAGCAGTTCTTC. Translated, it gives CASSPPPHTGTSTHNEQFF.

This clone was picked up one time. The chain links TRBV28 to TRBJ2-1; D might be TRBD2 (5 bases). V lost 0 bases and J lost 7, with 16 bases in between. CDR3 length: 16 residues. Germline V gene sequence: CDR1 MDHEN, CDR2 SYDVKM. The CDR3 region is CASSLWSSSVGNEQFF. Here the CDR3 DNA reads TGTGCCAGCAGTTTATGGTCTAGCTCAGTGGGAAATGAGCAGTTCTTC.

This rearrangement joins TRBV28 to TRBJ1-1; D remains unclear. Germline CDR1 is MDHEN and CDR2 is SYDVKM. The CDR3 consists of 11 residues. V was trimmed by 6 bases and J by 4 bases, leaving 6 bases between them. The CDR3 protein is CASRVPTEAFF. CDR3 in DNA: TGTGCCAGCAGAGTTCCCACTGAAGCTTTCTTT.

This chain uses TRBV2 with TRBJ2-2, with D maybe TRBD1 (5 bases). V was cut by 5 bases and J by 6 bases, with 10 bases left in between. Germline V gives CDR1 SNHLY, CDR2 FYNNEI. The CDR3 totals 13 residues. The CDR3 loop reads CASSPRRAGELFF. CDR3 nucleotide sequence: TGTGCCAGCAGTCCCCGCAGGGCCGGGGAGCTGTTTTTT.

The V gene is TRBV6-6, the J gene TRBJ1-3; perhaps TRBD1 as D (5 bases). The CDR3 is 16 amino acids. Germline assignment: CDR1 MNHNY and CDR2 SVGAGI (reference sequence). V shed 8 bases and J shed 4 bases, with 21 bases lying between them. CDR3 sequence: CASRRAGLLSGNTIYF. For the CDR3, the DNA is TGTGCCAGCCGAAGGGCAGGGCTACTCTCCGGAAACACCATATATTTT.

The rearrangement uses TRBV2 and TRBJ2-1; 8 bases agree with TRBD2. Germline CDR1 and CDR2: SNHLY and FYNNEI. The CDR3 runs 15 residues. The V segment lost 0 bases and the J segment 8 bases; nucleotides outside the gene matches: 6. CDR3 loop: CASSEARTSYDEQFF. The CDR3 bases are TGTGCCAGCAGTGAAGCGAGGACTAGCTATGATGAGCAGTTCTTC.

This clone was picked up one time. This rearrangement joins TRBV7-9 to TRBJ2-7; 8 bases line up with TRBD2. V trimming: 4 bases; J trimming: 6 bases; junction bases outside the gene matches: 11. Germline values: CDR1 SEHNR, CDR2 FQNEAQ (reference sequence). The CDR3 is 15 amino acids. The CDR3, as DNA: TGTGCCAGCAGCTGGACTCGGGAGGGAGTAAGCGAGCAGTACTTC. Protein product: CASSWTREGVSEQYF.

The CDR3 here is CASSQGRTGSWNEKLFF. The DNA of the CDR3 is TGCGCCAGCAGCCAAGGGCGCACAGGCTCCTGGAATGAAAAACTGTTTTTT. The chain links TRBV4-1 to TRBJ1-4; TRBD1 is a possible D gene (5 bases). The CDR3 runs to 17 residues. The V end lost 1 base, the J end lost 5 bases, and 17 bases lay between the germline ends. Germline CDR1 reads MGHRA; CDR2 reads YSYEKL.

This chain connects TRBV25-1 to TRBJ1-2; perhaps TRBD1 as D (5 bases). V lost 5 bases to trimming and J lost 8 bases, with 15 bases between them. The CDR3 sequence is 13 residues long. The germline gives CDR1 MGHDK, CDR2 SYGVNS. In DNA, the CDR3 is TGTGCCAGCAGTCAGTCTCAGGGAGACGGCTACACCTTC. This encodes CASSQSQGDGYTF.

The genes are TRBV9 and TRBJ1-1; the D is unclear. The V end was cut by 0 bases, the J end by 3 bases, with 6 bases between. Germline values: CDR1 SGDLS, CDR2 YYNGEE. The CDR3 loop spans 13 amino acids. DNA for the CDR3: TGTGCCAGCAGCGTAGTAAGTCACACTGAAGCTTTCTTT. This sequence encodes CASSVVSHTEAFF.

Only one count was recorded for this clone. The CDR3 coding sequence is TGTGCCAGCAGCGTAGGCGGGAGAGGGAACACTGAAGCTTTCTTT. Protein sequence: CASSVGGRGNTEAFF. The chain has TRBV9 and TRBJ1-1; no clear D. Germline CDR1 SGDLS, CDR2 YYNGEE. The CDR3 consists of 15 residues. V was cut by 0 bases and J by 1 base, with 10 bases left in between.